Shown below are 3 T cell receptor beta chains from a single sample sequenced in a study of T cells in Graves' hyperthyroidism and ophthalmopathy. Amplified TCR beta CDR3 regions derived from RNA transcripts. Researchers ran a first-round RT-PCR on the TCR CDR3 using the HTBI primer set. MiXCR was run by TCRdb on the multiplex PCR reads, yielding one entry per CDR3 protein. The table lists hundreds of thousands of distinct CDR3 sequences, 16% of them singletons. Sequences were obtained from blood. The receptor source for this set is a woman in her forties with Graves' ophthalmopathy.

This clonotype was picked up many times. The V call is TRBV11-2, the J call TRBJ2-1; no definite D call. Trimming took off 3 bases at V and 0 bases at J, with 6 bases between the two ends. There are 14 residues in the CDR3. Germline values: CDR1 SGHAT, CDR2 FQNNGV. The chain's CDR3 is CASSFYSSYNEQFF. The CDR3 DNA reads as TGTGCCAGCAGCTTCTACAGCTCCTACAATGAGCAGTTCTTC.

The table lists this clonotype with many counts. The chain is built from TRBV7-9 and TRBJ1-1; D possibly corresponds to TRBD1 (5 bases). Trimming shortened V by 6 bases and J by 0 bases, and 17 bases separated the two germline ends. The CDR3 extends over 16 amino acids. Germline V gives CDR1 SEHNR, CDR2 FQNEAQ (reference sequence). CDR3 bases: TGTGCCAGCAGTCCGAGCAGGGCCATACTGAACACTGAAGCTTTCTTT. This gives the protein CASSPSRAILNTEAFF. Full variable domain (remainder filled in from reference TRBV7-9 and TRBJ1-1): DTGVSQNPRHKITKRGQNVTFRCDPISEHNRLYWYRQTLGQGPEFLTYFQNEAQLEKSRLLSDRFSAERPKGSFSTLEIQRTEQGDSAMYLCASSPSRAILNTEAFFGQGTRLTVV.

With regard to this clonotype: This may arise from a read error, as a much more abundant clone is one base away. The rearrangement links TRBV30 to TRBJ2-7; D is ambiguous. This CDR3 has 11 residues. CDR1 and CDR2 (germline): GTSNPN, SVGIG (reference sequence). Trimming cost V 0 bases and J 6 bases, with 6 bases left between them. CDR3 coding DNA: TGTGCCTGGAGTGTACAGTTCGAGCAGTACTTC. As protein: CAWSVQFEQYF.